This T cell receptor (beta chain) was recovered during a study of cytomegalovirus exposure and HLA in healthy donors. Primers: 60 Vbeta forward and 13 Jbeta reverse. Clones were sequenced by immunoSEQ multiplex PCR, and TCRdb holds only the in-frame ones, with some missing. The sample has roughly 100,000 clones, nearly 85% seen once; the top ten hold 5.5% to 7%. Donors were ostensibly healthy at sampling, although undocumented immune exposures were probable. On this clone: Its specificity is not known.

General observations from the study: TCR beta chain V- and J-gene trimming was linked, in a later analysis, to a missense variant in DCLRE1C. In a later analysis, TCR association rates varied by HLA locus: DRB1 most, HLA-C fewest. Across donors, most TCRs were seen rarely, yet some public ones were widespread.

This CDR3 contains 13 residues. V lost 3 bases and J lost 15; bases outside the gene matches: 11. CDR1 and CDR2 from the germline V gene are SGDLS and YYNGEE. Sequences were obtained from PBMCs. The sequence was obtained from a man aged 18 to 30 in good health and CMV-seronegative. The chain has TRBV9 and TRBJ2-1, with 8 bases identical to TRBD2. CDR3 protein: CASSGGLSGGVFF. The CDR3 DNA reads TGTGCCAGCAGCGGAGGCTTGTCGGGAGGGGTGTTCTTC.